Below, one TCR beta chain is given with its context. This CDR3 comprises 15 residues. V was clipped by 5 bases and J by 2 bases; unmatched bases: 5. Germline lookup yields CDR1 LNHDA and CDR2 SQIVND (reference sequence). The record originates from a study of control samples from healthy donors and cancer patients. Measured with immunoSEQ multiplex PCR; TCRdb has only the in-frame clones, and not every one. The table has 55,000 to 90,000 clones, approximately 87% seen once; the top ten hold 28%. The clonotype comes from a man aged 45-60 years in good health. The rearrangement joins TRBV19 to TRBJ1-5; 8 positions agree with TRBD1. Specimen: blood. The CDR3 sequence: CASSDGQGGNQPQHF. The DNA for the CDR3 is TGTGCCAGTAGTGACGGACAGGGAGGCAATCAGCCCCAGCATTTT.